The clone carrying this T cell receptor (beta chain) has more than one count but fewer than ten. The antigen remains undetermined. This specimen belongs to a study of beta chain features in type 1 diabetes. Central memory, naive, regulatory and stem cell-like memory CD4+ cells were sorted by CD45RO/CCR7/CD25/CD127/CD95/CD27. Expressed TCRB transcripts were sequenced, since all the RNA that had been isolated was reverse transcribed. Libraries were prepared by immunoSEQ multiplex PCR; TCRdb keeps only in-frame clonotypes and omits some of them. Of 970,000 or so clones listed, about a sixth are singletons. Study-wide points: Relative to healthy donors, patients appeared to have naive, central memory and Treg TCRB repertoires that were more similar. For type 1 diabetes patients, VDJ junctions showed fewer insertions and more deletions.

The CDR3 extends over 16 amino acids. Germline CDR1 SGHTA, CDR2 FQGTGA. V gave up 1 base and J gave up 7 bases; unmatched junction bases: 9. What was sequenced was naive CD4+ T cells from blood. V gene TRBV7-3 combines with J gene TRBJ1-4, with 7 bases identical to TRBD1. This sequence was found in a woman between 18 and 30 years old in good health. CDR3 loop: CASSLRFGTAIEKLFF. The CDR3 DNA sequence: TGTGCCAGCAGCTTAAGGTTTGGGACAGCAATTGAAAAACTGTTTTTT. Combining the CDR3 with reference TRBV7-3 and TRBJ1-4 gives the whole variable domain GAGVSQTPSNKVTEKGKYVELRCDPISGHTALYWYRQSLGQGPEFLIYFQGTGAADDSGLPNDRFFAVRPEGSVSTLKIQRTERGDSAVYLCASSLRFGTAIEKLFFGSGTQLSVL.